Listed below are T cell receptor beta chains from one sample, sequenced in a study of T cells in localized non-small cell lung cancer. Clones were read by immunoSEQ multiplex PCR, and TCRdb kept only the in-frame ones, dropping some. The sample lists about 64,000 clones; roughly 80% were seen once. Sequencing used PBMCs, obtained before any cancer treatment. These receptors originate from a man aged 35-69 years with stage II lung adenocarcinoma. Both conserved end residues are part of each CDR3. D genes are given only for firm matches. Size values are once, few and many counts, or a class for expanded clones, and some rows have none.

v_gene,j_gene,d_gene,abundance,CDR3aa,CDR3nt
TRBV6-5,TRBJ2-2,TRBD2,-,CASSYMGLAAGELFF,TGTGCCAGCAGTTACATGGGACTAGCGGCCGGGGAGCTGTTTTTT
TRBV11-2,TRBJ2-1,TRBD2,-,CASSALGLAGGNEQFF,TGTGCCAGCAGCGCCCTGGGACTAGCGGGAGGGAATGAGCAGTTCTTC
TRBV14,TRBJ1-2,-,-,CASSQVSGTLYGYTF,TGTGCCAGCAGCCAAGTCTCCGGGACACTCTATGGCTACACCTTC
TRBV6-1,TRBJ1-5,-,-,CASSGQLNQPQHF,TGTGCCAGCAGTGGACAGCTCAATCAGCCCCAGCATTTT
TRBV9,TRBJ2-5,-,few,CASSVGTVGETQYF,TGTGCCAGCAGCGTGGGAACAGTAGGAGAGACCCAGTACTTC
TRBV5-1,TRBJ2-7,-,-,CASSLGLGAYEQYF,TGCGCCAGCAGCTTGGGACTGGGGGCCTACGAGCAGTACTTC
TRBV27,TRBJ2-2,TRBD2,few,CASSPGTSRTGELFF,TGTGCCAGCAGCCCCGGGACTAGTAGAACGGGGGAGCTGTTTTTT
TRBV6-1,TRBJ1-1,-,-,CASSEPVPNTEAFF,TGTGCCAGCAGTGAACCGGTTCCAAACACTGAAGCTTTCTTT
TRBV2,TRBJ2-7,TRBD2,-,CASNEGTSTKQYF,TGTGCCAGCAATGAAGGGACTAGTACGAAACAGTACTTC
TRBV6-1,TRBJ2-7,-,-,CASIGSNSYEQYF,TGTGCCAGCATTGGCAGCAACTCCTACGAGCAGTACTTC